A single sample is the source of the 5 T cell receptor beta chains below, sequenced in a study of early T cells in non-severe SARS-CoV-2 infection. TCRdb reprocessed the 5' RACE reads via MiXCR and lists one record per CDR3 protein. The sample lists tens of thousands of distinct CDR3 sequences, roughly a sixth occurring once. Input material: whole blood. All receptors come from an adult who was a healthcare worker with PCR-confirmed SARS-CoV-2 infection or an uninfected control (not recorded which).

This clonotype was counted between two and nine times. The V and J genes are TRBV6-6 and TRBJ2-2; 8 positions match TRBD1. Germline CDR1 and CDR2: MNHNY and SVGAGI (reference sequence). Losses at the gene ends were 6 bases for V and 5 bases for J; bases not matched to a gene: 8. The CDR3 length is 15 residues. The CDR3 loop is CASRPFQGATGELFF. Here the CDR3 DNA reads TGTGCCAGCAGACCTTTCCAGGGGGCAACCGGGGAGCTGTTTTTT.

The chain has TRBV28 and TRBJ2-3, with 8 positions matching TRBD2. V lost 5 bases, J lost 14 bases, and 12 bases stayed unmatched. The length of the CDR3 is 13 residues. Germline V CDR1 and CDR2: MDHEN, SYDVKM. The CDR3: CASSPRLALGLYF. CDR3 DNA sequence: TGTGCCAGCAGTCCCAGACTAGCGCTTGGGCTGTATTTT. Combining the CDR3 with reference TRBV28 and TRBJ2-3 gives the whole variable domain DVKVTQSSRYLVKRTGEKVFLECVQDMDHENMFWYRQDPGLGLRLIYFSYDVKMKEKGDIPEGYSVSREKKERFSLILESASTNQTSMYLCASSPRLALGLYFGPGTRLTVL.

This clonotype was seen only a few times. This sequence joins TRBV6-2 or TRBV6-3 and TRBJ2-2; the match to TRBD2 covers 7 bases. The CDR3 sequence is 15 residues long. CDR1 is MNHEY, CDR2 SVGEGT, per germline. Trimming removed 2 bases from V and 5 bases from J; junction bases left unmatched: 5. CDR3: CASSYAGLGTGELFF. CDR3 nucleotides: TGTGCCAGCAGTTACGCTGGACTAGGGACCGGGGAGCTGTTTTTT.

CDR3 DNA: TGTGCCAGCAGTGAATGGGGGCTGGCTAATGAAAAACTGTTTTTT. It encodes CASSEWGLANEKLFF. The chain links TRBV25-1 to TRBJ1-4; weak D call: TRBD1 (6 bases). Trimming pared 1 base from V and 3 bases from J, leaving 9 bases between. CDR3 length equals 15 residues. The germline gives CDR1 MGHDK, CDR2 SYGVNS.

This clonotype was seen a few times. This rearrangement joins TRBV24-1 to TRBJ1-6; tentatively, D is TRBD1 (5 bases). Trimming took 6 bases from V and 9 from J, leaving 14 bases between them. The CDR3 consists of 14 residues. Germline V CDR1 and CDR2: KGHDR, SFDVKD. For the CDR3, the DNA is TGTGCCACCAGTAGGGGTCCGGATGGTTCACCCCTCCACTTT. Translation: CATSRGPDGSPLHF.